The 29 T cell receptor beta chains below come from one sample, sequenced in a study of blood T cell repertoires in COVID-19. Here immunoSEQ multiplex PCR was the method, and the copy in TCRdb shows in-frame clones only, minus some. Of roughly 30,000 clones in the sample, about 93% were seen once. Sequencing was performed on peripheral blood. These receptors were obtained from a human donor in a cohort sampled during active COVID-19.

DNA of the CDR3: TGCGCCAGCAGTTTATATCTGAACACTGAAGCTTTCTTT. Protein sequence: CASSLYLNTEAFF. The chain combines TRBV4-1 with TRBJ1-1; no clear D gene. The length of the CDR3 is 13 residues. The germline V gene encodes CDR1 MGHRA and CDR2 YSYEKL. V was trimmed by 6 bases and J by 0 bases, leaving 8 bases between them.

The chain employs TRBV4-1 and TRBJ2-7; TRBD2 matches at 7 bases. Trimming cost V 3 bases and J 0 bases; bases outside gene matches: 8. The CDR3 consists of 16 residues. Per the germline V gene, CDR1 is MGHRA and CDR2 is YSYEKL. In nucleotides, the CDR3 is TGCGCCAGCAGCCACGGTCTAGCGGTAAGCTCCTACGAGCAGTACTTC. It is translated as CASSHGLAVSSYEQYF.

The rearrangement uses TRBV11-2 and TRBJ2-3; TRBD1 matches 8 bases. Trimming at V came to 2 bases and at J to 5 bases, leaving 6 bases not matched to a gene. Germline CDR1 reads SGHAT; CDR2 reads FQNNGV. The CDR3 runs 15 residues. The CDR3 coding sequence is TGTGCCAGCAGCTTACTTGGGACAGGCGAAGATACGCAGTATTTT. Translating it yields CASSLLGTGEDTQYF.

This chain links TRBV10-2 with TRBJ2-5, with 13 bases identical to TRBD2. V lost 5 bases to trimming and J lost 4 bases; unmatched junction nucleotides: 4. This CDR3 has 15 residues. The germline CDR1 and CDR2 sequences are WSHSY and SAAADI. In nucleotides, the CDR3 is TGCGCCAGCAGTCACGGACTAGCGGGGGCAGAGACCCAGTACTTC. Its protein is CASSHGLAGAETQYF.

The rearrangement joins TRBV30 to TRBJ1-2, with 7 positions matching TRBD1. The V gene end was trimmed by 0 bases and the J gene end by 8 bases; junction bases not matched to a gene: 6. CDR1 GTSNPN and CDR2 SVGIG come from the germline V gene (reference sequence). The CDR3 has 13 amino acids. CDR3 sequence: CAWSVYRGNGYTF. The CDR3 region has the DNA TGTGCCTGGAGTGTCTACAGGGGAAACGGCTACACCTTC.

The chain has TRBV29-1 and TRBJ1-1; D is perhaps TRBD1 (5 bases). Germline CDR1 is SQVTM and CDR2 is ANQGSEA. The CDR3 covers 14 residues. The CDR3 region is CTVSGGRTNTEAFF. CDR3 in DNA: TGCACCGTCTCGGGGGGACGGACGAACACTGAAGCTTTCTTT.

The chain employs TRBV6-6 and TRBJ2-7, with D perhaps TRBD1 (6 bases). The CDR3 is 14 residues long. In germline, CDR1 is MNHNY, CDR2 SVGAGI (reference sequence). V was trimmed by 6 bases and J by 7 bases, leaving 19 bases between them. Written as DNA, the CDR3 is TGTGCCAGCAGGGATGGACTTAGGGGGTTTGAGCAGTACTTC. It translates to CASRDGLRGFEQYF.

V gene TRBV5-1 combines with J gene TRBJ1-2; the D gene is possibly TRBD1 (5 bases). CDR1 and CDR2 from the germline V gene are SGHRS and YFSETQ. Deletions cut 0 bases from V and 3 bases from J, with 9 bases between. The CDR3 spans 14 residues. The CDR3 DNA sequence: TGCGCCAGCAGCTTGGAACAGGCTGACTATGGCTACACCTTC. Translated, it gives CASSLEQADYGYTF.

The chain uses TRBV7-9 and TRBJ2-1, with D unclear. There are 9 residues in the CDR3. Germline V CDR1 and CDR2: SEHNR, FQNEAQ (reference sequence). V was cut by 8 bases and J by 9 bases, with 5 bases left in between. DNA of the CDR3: TGTGCCAGCGAGGTTGAGCAGTTCTTC. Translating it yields CASEVEQFF.

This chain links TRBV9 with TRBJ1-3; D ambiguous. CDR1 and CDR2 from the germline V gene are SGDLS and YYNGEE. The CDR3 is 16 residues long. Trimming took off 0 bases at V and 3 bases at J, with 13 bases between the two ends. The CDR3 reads CASSVDGGRFGNTIYF. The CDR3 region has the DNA TGTGCCAGCAGCGTAGACGGCGGGCGATTTGGAAACACCATATATTTT.

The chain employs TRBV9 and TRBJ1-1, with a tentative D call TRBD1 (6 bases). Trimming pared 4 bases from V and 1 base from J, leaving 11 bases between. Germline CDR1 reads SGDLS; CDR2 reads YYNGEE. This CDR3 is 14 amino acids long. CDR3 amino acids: CASSTQGRNTEAFF. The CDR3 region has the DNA TGTGCCAGCAGCACACAGGGACGGAACACTGAAGCTTTCTTT.

The CDR3 sequence is CASSDPSTGQNTEAFF. CDR3 coding DNA: TGTGCCAGCTCAGATCCCTCGACGGGACAGAACACTGAAGCTTTCTTT. The chain uses TRBV2 and TRBJ1-1; possible D gene TRBD1, 6 bases. Trimming removed 8 bases at V and 1 base at J, with 20 bases between. Germline loops: CDR1 SNHLY, CDR2 FYNNEI. The length of the CDR3 is 16 residues.

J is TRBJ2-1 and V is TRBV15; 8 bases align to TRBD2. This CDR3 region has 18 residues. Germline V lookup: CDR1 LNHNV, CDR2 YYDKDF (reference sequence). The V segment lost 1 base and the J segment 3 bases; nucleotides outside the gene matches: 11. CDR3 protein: CATSRGGGRTSSYNEQFF. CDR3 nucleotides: TGTGCCACCAGCAGAGGCGGGGGAAGGACTAGCAGCTACAATGAGCAGTTCTTC. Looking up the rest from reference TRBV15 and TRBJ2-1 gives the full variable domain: DAMVIQNPRYQVTQFGKPVTLSCSQTLNHNVMYWYQQKSSQAPKLLFHYYDKDFNNEADTPDNFQSRRPNTSFCFLDIRSPGLGDTAMYLCATSRGGGRTSSYNEQFFGPGTRLTVL.

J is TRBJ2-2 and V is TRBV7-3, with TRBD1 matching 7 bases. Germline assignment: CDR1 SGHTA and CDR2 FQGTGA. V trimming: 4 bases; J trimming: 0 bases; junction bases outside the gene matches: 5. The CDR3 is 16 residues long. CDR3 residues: CASSSTGTANTGELFF. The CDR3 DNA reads TGTGCCAGCAGCTCGACCGGGACAGCGAACACCGGGGAGCTGTTTTTT. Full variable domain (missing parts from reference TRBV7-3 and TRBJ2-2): GAGVSQTPSNKVTEKGKYVELRCDPISGHTALYWYRQSLGQGPEFLIYFQGTGAADDSGLPNDRFFAVRPEGSVSTLKIQRTERGDSAVYLCASSSTGTANTGELFFGEGSRLTVL.

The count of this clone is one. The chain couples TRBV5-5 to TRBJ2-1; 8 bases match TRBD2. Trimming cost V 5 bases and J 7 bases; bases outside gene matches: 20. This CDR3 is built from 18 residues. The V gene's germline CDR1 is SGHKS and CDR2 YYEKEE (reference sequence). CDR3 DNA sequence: TGTGCCAGCAGTTCCCCCTGGACCAGCGGGAGTCGCAAAAATGAGCAGTTCTTC. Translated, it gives CASSSPWTSGSRKNEQFF. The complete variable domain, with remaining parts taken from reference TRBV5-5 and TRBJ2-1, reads DAGVTQSPTHLIKTRGQQVTLRCSPISGHKSVSWYQQVLGQGPQFIFQYYEKEERGRGNFPDRFSARQFPNYSSELNVNALLLGDSALYLCASSSPWTSGSRKNEQFFGPGTRLTVL.

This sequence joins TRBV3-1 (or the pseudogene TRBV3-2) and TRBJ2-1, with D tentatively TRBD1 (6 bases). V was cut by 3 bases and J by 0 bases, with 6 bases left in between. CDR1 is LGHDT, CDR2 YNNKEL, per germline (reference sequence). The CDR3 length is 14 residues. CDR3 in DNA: TGTGCCAGCAGCCACAGGGGCTCCTACAATGAGCAGTTCTTC. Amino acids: CASSHRGSYNEQFF.

In DNA form, the CDR3 reads TGCAGCGTCCCACAGGGCTACGAGCAGTACTTC. The encoded protein is CSVPQGYEQYF. The V and J genes are TRBV29-1 and TRBJ2-7, with TRBD1 as a possible D gene (6 bases). The V and J ends lost 6 bases and 3 bases respectively, with 9 bases between them. Germline V gives CDR1 SQVTM, CDR2 ANQGSEA. The CDR3 runs to 11 residues.

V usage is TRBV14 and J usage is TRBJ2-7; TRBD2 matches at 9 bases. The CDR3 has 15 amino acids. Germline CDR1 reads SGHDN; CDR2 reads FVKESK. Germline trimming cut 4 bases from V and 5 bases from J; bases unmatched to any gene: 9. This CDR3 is CASSLLAGASDEQYF. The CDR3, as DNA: TGTGCCAGCAGCCTATTAGCGGGAGCATCTGACGAGCAGTACTTC.

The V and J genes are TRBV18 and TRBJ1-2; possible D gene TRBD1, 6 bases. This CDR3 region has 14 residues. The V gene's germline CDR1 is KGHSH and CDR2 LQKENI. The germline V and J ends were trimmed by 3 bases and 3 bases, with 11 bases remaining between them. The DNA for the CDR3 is TGTGCCAGCTCACCCGCGGCAGGGGACTATGGCTACACCTTC. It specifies CASSPAAGDYGYTF.

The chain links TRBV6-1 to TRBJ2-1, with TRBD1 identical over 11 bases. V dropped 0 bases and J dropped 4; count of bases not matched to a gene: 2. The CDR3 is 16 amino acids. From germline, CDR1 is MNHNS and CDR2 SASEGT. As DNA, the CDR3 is TGTGCCAGCAGTGAAGCGGGGGACAGGGGGTACAATGAGCAGTTCTTC. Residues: CASSEAGDRGYNEQFF.

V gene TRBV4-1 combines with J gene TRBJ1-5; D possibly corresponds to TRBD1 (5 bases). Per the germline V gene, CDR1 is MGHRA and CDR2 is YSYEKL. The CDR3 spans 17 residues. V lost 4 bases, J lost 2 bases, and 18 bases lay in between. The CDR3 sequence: CASSRGRVLDRNQPQHF. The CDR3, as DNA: TGCGCCAGCAGCCGGGGCAGGGTGCTGGACCGCAATCAGCCCCAGCATTTT.

The DNA for the CDR3 is TGTGCCAGCAGTCCCGCAGGGGTGGCGAACACCGGGGAGCTGTTTTTT. Its protein product is CASSPAGVANTGELFF. The chain employs TRBV2 and TRBJ2-2; D possibly corresponds to TRBD1 (6 bases). V lost 5 bases and J 0 bases, leaving 13 bases between the germline ends. Germline CDR1 is SNHLY and CDR2 is FYNNEI. The length of the CDR3 is 16 residues.

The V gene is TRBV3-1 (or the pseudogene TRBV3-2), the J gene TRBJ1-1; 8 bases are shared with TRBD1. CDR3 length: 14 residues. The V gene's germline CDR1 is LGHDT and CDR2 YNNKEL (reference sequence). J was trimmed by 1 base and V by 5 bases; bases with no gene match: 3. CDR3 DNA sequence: TGTGCCAGCAGCTTCGGACAGGGGAACACTGAAGCTTTCTTT. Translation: CASSFGQGNTEAFF.

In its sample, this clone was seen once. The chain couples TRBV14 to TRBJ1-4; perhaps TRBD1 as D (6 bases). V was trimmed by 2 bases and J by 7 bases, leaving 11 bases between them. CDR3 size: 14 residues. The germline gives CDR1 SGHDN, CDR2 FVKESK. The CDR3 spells CASSQRTDLEKLFF. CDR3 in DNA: TGTGCCAGCAGCCAAAGGACAGACCTTGAAAAACTGTTTTTT.

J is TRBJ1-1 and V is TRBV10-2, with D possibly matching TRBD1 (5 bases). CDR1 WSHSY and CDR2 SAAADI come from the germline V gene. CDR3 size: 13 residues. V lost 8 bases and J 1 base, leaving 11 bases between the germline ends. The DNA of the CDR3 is TGCGCCAGCGAGATTGACAGGAACACTGAAGCTTTCTTT. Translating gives CASEIDRNTEAFF.

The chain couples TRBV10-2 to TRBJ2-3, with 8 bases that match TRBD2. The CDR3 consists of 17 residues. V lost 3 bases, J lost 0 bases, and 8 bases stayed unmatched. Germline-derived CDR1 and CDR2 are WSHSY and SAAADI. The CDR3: CASSDPGTRASTDTQYF. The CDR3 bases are TGCGCCAGCAGTGACCCCGGGACTAGAGCCAGCACAGATACGCAGTATTTT.

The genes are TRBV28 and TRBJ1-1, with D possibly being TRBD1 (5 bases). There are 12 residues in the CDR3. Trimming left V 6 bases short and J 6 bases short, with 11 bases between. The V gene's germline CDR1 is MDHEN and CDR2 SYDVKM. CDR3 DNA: TGTGCCAGCAGACCCCAGGGATCTGAAGCTTTCTTT. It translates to CASRPQGSEAFF.

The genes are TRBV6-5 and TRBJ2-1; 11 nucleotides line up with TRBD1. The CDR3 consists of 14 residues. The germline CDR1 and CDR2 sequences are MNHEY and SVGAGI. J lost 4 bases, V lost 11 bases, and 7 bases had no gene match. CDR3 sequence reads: CAATGQGVYNEQFF. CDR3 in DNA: TGTGCCGCCACGGGACAGGGGGTATACAATGAGCAGTTCTTC.

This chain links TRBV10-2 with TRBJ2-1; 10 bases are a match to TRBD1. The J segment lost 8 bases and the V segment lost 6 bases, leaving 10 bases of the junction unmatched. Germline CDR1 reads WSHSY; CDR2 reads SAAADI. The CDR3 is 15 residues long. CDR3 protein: CASRAGTGVLDEQFF. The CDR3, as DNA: TGCGCCAGCAGAGCCGGGACAGGGGTGCTCGATGAGCAGTTCTTC.